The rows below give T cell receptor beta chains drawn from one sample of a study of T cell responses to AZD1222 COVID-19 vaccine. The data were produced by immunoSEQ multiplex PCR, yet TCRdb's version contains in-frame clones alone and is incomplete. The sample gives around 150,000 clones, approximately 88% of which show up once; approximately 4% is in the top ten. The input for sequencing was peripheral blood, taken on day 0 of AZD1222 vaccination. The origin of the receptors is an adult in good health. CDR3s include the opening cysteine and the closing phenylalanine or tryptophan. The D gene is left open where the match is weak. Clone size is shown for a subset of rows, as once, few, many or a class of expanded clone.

cdr3_nt: TGTGCCAGCAGCGCAGGGTCCTTAGGAGATACGCAGTATTTT
cdr3_aa: CASSAGSLGDTQYF
d_call: -
v_call: TRBV9
clone_size: -
j_call: TRBJ2-3

cdr3_nt: TGTGCCAGCAGCTCCCTCCTCGACAGCAGCAATCAGCCCCAGCATTTT
cdr3_aa: CASSSLLDSSNQPQHF
d_call: -
v_call: TRBV5-6
clone_size: once
j_call: TRBJ1-5

cdr3_nt: TGTGCCAGCTCACTCCTCGGACAGGGAGATTATGGCTACACCTTC
cdr3_aa: CASSLLGQGDYGYTF
d_call: TRBD1
v_call: TRBV18
clone_size: -
j_call: TRBJ1-2

cdr3_nt: TGTGCCAGCAGTTTGATACAAGAGACCCAGTACTTC
cdr3_aa: CASSLIQETQYF
d_call: -
v_call: TRBV12-3/TRBV12-4
clone_size: once
j_call: TRBJ2-5

cdr3_nt: TGTGCCAGCAAATCCGGCTTTCCTACCTACGAGCAGTACTTC
cdr3_aa: CASKSGFPTYEQYF
d_call: -
v_call: TRBV11-1
clone_size: -
j_call: TRBJ2-7

cdr3_nt: TGCGCCAGCACCTCAGAGAACACTGAAGCTTTCTTT
cdr3_aa: CASTSENTEAFF
d_call: -
v_call: TRBV5-1
clone_size: -
j_call: TRBJ1-1

cdr3_nt: TGTGCCAGCAGCCCGACGACCGTGGGAGAAGCTTTCTTT
cdr3_aa: CASSPTTVGEAFF
d_call: -
v_call: TRBV9
clone_size: -
j_call: TRBJ1-1

cdr3_nt: TGTGCCAGCAGTGATTGGGGTGACACTGAAGCTTTCTTT
cdr3_aa: CASSDWGDTEAFF
d_call: -
v_call: TRBV25-1
clone_size: -
j_call: TRBJ1-1

cdr3_nt: TGTGCCAGCGGCCTCCCGGGACAGAATTCACCCCTCCACTTT
cdr3_aa: CASGLPGQNSPLHF
d_call: TRBD1
v_call: TRBV28
clone_size: -
j_call: TRBJ1-6

cdr3_nt: TGTGCCATCAGTGAGTCGAGGGGGCGCGACACCGGGGAGCTGTTTTTT
cdr3_aa: CAISESRGRDTGELFF
d_call: TRBD1
v_call: TRBV10-3
clone_size: -
j_call: TRBJ2-2

cdr3_nt: TGTGCCAGCAGTGAGATGTTGAACACTGAAGCTTTCTTT
cdr3_aa: CASSEMLNTEAFF
d_call: -
v_call: TRBV25-1
clone_size: -
j_call: TRBJ1-1

cdr3_nt: TGTGCCAGCAGTTATACCGTCTCTGGAAACACCATATATTTT
cdr3_aa: CASSYTVSGNTIYF
d_call: -
v_call: TRBV6-5
clone_size: -
j_call: TRBJ1-3

cdr3_nt: TGCGCCAGCAGCTGGGGCAGCGGGGGGGCCCGGACCGGGGAGCTGTTTTTT
cdr3_aa: CASSWGSGGARTGELFF
d_call: TRBD2
v_call: TRBV5-1
clone_size: once
j_call: TRBJ2-2

cdr3_nt: TGTGCCAGTACATGGCAGGGCGCCTATAATTCACCCCTCCACTTT
cdr3_aa: CASTWQGAYNSPLHF
d_call: -
v_call: TRBV19
clone_size: few
j_call: TRBJ1-6

cdr3_nt: TGTGCCAGTAGCATCGACAGCCGGTTGGGGAACACTGAAGCTTTCTTT
cdr3_aa: CASSIDSRLGNTEAFF
d_call: -
v_call: TRBV19
clone_size: -
j_call: TRBJ1-1

cdr3_nt: TGTGCCACCAGTCCGCAGGGGTCTTCGTATGGCTACACCTTC
cdr3_aa: CATSPQGSSYGYTF
d_call: -
v_call: TRBV24-1
clone_size: once
j_call: TRBJ1-2

cdr3_nt: TGTGCCTGGACCCCTAGGGGCACGACTGAAGCTTTCTTT
cdr3_aa: CAWTPRGTTEAFF
d_call: -
v_call: TRBV30
clone_size: -
j_call: TRBJ1-1

cdr3_nt: TGTGCCATTTCGGGGGGGGGTGATCGCGGGAGCAATCAGCCCCAGCATTTT
cdr3_aa: CAISGGGDRGSNQPQHF
d_call: -
v_call: TRBV10-3
clone_size: -
j_call: TRBJ1-5

cdr3_nt: TGTGCCAGCAGTTCCCTAAACCTGGCGGGGAAGCACGAGCAGTACTTC
cdr3_aa: CASSSLNLAGKHEQYF
d_call: -
v_call: TRBV27
clone_size: -
j_call: TRBJ2-7

cdr3_nt: TGTGCCAGCAGTCGGACAGGGAGTGGAAACACCATATATTTT
cdr3_aa: CASSRTGSGNTIYF
d_call: TRBD1
v_call: TRBV4-2
clone_size: -
j_call: TRBJ1-3

cdr3_nt: TGTGCCAGCAGCGTAGCTTGGCAGGGAGGTAACCATGGCTACACCTTC
cdr3_aa: CASSVAWQGGNHGYTF
d_call: -
v_call: TRBV9
clone_size: -
j_call: TRBJ1-2

cdr3_nt: TGTGCCAGCAGTTTCACAGGGGAATATGGCTACACCTTC
cdr3_aa: CASSFTGEYGYTF
d_call: TRBD1
v_call: TRBV6-2/TRBV6-3
clone_size: -
j_call: TRBJ1-2

cdr3_nt: TGTGCCAGCAGCTTACAGGGTCCCTATGGCTACACCTTC
cdr3_aa: CASSLQGPYGYTF
d_call: -
v_call: TRBV7-6
clone_size: -
j_call: TRBJ1-2

cdr3_nt: TGTGCCAGCAGCCACCTGGCCACTAGCGGGGGGCCGGGAAATGAGCAGTTCTTC
cdr3_aa: CASSHLATSGGPGNEQFF
d_call: TRBD2
v_call: TRBV4-2
clone_size: -
j_call: TRBJ2-1

cdr3_nt: TGTGCCAGCAGCAAAGCGCCTTATAGACCCCCCCAGGGCCCCTCTGGAAACACCATATATTTT
cdr3_aa: CASSKAPYRPPQGPSGNTIYF
d_call: -
v_call: TRBV21-1
clone_size: -
j_call: TRBJ1-3

cdr3_nt: TGTGCCGCACAGGGGAGGGGAGGTATTGAAGCTTTCTTT
cdr3_aa: CAAQGRGGIEAFF
d_call: TRBD1
v_call: TRBV6-5
clone_size: -
j_call: TRBJ1-1

cdr3_nt: TGTGCCTGGAGTGTAAGAGGTATCAATCAGCCCCAGCATTTT
cdr3_aa: CAWSVRGINQPQHF
d_call: -
v_call: TRBV30
clone_size: once
j_call: TRBJ1-5

cdr3_nt: TGTGCCAGCAGCCAAGACCCGACAGGGGGATCCTATAATTCACCCCTCCACTTT
cdr3_aa: CASSQDPTGGSYNSPLHF
d_call: TRBD1
v_call: TRBV4-2
clone_size: -
j_call: TRBJ1-6

cdr3_nt: TGTGCCAGCAGCGCCTCCGGGACTAGCGCGGACGAGCAGTACTTC
cdr3_aa: CASSASGTSADEQYF
d_call: TRBD2
v_call: TRBV9
clone_size: -
j_call: TRBJ2-7

cdr3_nt: TGTGCCAGCAGCTTGCGGGGACCAAGGGCCACAGATACGCAGTATTTT
cdr3_aa: CASSLRGPRATDTQYF
d_call: -
v_call: TRBV5-6
clone_size: -
j_call: TRBJ2-3

cdr3_nt: TGCAGCGGCTCCGGTGCAGGGGTGAACACTGAAGCTTTCTTT
cdr3_aa: CSGSGAGVNTEAFF
d_call: -
v_call: TRBV29-1
clone_size: -
j_call: TRBJ1-1

cdr3_nt: TGTGCCAGCAGTATTACTCAAGAGGGTAGGCGGAATTCACCCCTCCACTTT
cdr3_aa: CASSITQEGRRNSPLHF
d_call: -
v_call: TRBV27
clone_size: -
j_call: TRBJ1-6

cdr3_nt: TGTGCCTGGAACTTGGGAAGCAATCAGCCCCAGCATTTT
cdr3_aa: CAWNLGSNQPQHF
d_call: -
v_call: TRBV30
clone_size: -
j_call: TRBJ1-5

cdr3_nt: TGCGCCAGCAGCTTGGTGGGGGTTAGTGAAAAACTGTTTTTT
cdr3_aa: CASSLVGVSEKLFF
d_call: -
v_call: TRBV5-1
clone_size: -
j_call: TRBJ1-4

cdr3_nt: TGTGCCAGCAGCCGGACTAGCGGGGGGGGAGATACGCAGTATTTT
cdr3_aa: CASSRTSGGGDTQYF
d_call: TRBD2
v_call: TRBV6-5
clone_size: -
j_call: TRBJ2-3

cdr3_nt: TGTGCCAGCAGTGAAAGGACAGACGGGGCGGGAAGGCAGTACTTC
cdr3_aa: CASSERTDGAGRQYF
d_call: -
v_call: TRBV6-1
clone_size: -
j_call: TRBJ2-7

cdr3_nt: TGTGCCAGCAGCCGACCAAGTGCCTCTGGAAACACCATATATTTT
cdr3_aa: CASSRPSASGNTIYF
d_call: -
v_call: TRBV4-2
clone_size: -
j_call: TRBJ1-3

cdr3_nt: TGTGCCAGCAGTGAAGTTGGGCTAGTATCAGATACGCAGTATTTT
cdr3_aa: CASSEVGLVSDTQYF
d_call: -
v_call: TRBV2
clone_size: -
j_call: TRBJ2-3

cdr3_nt: TGTGCCAGCAGTTTACAGGGGATAACCTACAATGAGCAGTTCTTC
cdr3_aa: CASSLQGITYNEQFF
d_call: -
v_call: TRBV28
clone_size: -
j_call: TRBJ2-1

cdr3_nt: TGTGCCTGGAGAACGACGAACTCGAAGAATGAAAAACTGTTTTTT
cdr3_aa: CAWRTTNSKNEKLFF
d_call: -
v_call: TRBV30
clone_size: -
j_call: TRBJ1-4

cdr3_nt: TGTGCCAGCAGCCCCTCCTGGGGCTCCTATAATTCACCCCTCCACTTT
cdr3_aa: CASSPSWGSYNSPLHF
d_call: -
v_call: TRBV7-2
clone_size: once
j_call: TRBJ1-6

cdr3_nt: TGTGCCAGCAGCGGGGGACAGGGGGGGAATTCACCCCTCCACTTT
cdr3_aa: CASSGGQGGNSPLHF
d_call: TRBD1
v_call: TRBV5-4
clone_size: -
j_call: TRBJ1-6

cdr3_nt: TGTGCCAGCAGCTTGACACGGAACACTGAAGCTTTCTTT
cdr3_aa: CASSLTRNTEAFF
d_call: -
v_call: TRBV7-3
clone_size: -
j_call: TRBJ1-1

cdr3_nt: TGTGCCAGTAGTGACAGGGGTCGTAACTATGGCTACACCTTC
cdr3_aa: CASSDRGRNYGYTF
d_call: TRBD1
v_call: TRBV19
clone_size: -
j_call: TRBJ1-2

cdr3_nt: TGTGCCAGCAGCCTCATAAGGGGATATAACACTGAAGCTTTCTTT
cdr3_aa: CASSLIRGYNTEAFF
d_call: -
v_call: TRBV28
clone_size: -
j_call: TRBJ1-1

cdr3_nt: TGTGCCAGCAGCTTCATCCGCGGAGGCGGTTCCAGCTCTGGGGCCAACGTCCTGACTTTC
cdr3_aa: CASSFIRGGGSSSGANVLTF
d_call: -
v_call: TRBV13
clone_size: -
j_call: TRBJ2-6

cdr3_nt: TGCGCCAGCAGCCCCGGTACGGGTACTAATGAAAAACTGTTTTTT
cdr3_aa: CASSPGTGTNEKLFF
d_call: -
v_call: TRBV5-1
clone_size: -
j_call: TRBJ1-4

cdr3_nt: TGTGCCAGCAGCCGAGGACAGGGGGCAGATACGCAGTATTTT
cdr3_aa: CASSRGQGADTQYF
d_call: TRBD1
v_call: TRBV3-1/TRBV3-2
clone_size: -
j_call: TRBJ2-3

cdr3_nt: TGTGCCAGTAGCACAGGGGTGACTGGCGAGCAGTACTTC
cdr3_aa: CASSTGVTGEQYF
d_call: TRBD1
v_call: TRBV19
clone_size: -
j_call: TRBJ2-7

cdr3_nt: TGTGCCTGGAGCAGAACAGGGTTGAACTATGGCTACACCTTC
cdr3_aa: CAWSRTGLNYGYTF
d_call: -
v_call: TRBV30
clone_size: few
j_call: TRBJ1-2

cdr3_nt: TGCAGCGTTGTGTCAGGGATTATTGCCTACGAGCAGTACTTC
cdr3_aa: CSVVSGIIAYEQYF
d_call: -
v_call: TRBV29-1
clone_size: -
j_call: TRBJ2-7

cdr3_nt: TGTGCCAGCAGCCCAACAGGAGCAGATACGCAGTATTTT
cdr3_aa: CASSPTGADTQYF
d_call: -
v_call: TRBV7-3
clone_size: -
j_call: TRBJ2-3

cdr3_nt: TGTGCCAGCAGTTTTGACCTGAACACTGAAGCTTTCTTT
cdr3_aa: CASSFDLNTEAFF
d_call: -
v_call: TRBV28
clone_size: -
j_call: TRBJ1-1

cdr3_nt: TGTGCCAGCAGTTCAACTAGGGGAGGGGTAAAGACCCAGTACTTC
cdr3_aa: CASSSTRGGVKTQYF
d_call: TRBD2
v_call: TRBV27
clone_size: -
j_call: TRBJ2-5

cdr3_nt: TGTGCCAGCAGCCACGGGTCAGGGGGGAAGGGCTACACCTTC
cdr3_aa: CASSHGSGGKGYTF
d_call: TRBD1
v_call: TRBV9
clone_size: few
j_call: TRBJ1-2

cdr3_nt: TGCAGCGCCCGGGACAGCTCCTACGAGCAGTACTTC
cdr3_aa: CSARDSSYEQYF
d_call: TRBD1
v_call: TRBV29-1
clone_size: -
j_call: TRBJ2-7

cdr3_nt: TGCAGCGTCCTCCCAGGGCACTTGAACACTGAAGCTTTCTTT
cdr3_aa: CSVLPGHLNTEAFF
d_call: -
v_call: TRBV29-1
clone_size: -
j_call: TRBJ1-1

cdr3_nt: TGCGCCAGCAGCCCTGGCGGCACCGGGGAGCTGTTTTTT
cdr3_aa: CASSPGGTGELFF
d_call: -
v_call: TRBV5-1
clone_size: -
j_call: TRBJ2-2

cdr3_nt: TGTGCCATCGCGGCGCTGGGGAACAGGGATGAAGCTTTCTTT
cdr3_aa: CAIAALGNRDEAFF
d_call: -
v_call: TRBV10-3
clone_size: -
j_call: TRBJ1-1